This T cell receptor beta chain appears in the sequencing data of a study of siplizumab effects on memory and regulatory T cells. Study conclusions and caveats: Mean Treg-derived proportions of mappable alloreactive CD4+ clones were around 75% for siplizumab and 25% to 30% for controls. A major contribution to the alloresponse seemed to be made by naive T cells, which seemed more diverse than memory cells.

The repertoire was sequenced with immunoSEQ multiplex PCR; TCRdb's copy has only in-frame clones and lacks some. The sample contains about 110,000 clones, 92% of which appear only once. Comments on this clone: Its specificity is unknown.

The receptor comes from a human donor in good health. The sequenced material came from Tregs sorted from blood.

The CDR3 protein is CASSTGQSTNTGELFF. Here the CDR3 DNA reads TGTGCCAGCAGCACAGGACAGTCCACGAACACCGGGGAGCTGTTTTTT. J is TRBJ2-2 and V is TRBV7-2; D is perhaps TRBD1 (6 bases). This CDR3 is 16 amino acids long. Trimming left V 5 bases short and J 0 bases short, with 13 bases between. Germline CDR1 is SGHTA and CDR2 is FQGNSA.